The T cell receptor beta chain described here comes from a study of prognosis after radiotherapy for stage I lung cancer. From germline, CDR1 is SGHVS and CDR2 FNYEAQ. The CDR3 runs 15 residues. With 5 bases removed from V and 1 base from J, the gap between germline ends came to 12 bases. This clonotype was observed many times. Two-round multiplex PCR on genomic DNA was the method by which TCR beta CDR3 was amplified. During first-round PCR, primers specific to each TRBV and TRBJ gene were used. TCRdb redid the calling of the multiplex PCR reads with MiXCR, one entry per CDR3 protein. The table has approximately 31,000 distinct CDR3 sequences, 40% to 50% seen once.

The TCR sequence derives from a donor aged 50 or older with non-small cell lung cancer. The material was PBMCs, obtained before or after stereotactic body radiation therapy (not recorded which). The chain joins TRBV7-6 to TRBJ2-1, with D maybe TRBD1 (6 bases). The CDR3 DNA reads TGTGCCAGCAGCGGACAGTCGGAATCCTACAATGAGCAGTTCTTC. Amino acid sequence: CASSGQSESYNEQFF. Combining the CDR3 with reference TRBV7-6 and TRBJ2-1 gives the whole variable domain GAGVSQSPRYKVTKRGQDVALRCDPISGHVSLYWYRQALGQGPEFLTYFNYEAQQDKSGLPNDRFSAERPEGSISTLTIQRTEQRDSAMYRCASSGQSESYNEQFFGPGTRLTVL.